The next 20 T cell receptor beta chains were all read from a single sample in a study of CD8 T cells in ankylosing spondylitis. Via MiXCR, TCRdb re-called the 5' RACE reads, giving one row per CDR3 protein. The sample includes a few hundred thousand distinct CDR3 sequences, roughly 10% of them seen just once. The sequenced sample was blood, either unsorted or a sorted T cell fraction (not recorded which). The receptors shown here come from a male donor with ankylosing spondylitis or in good health (not recorded which).

In this sample, this clonotype turned up many times. The rearrangement links TRBV20-1 to TRBJ2-7, with 8 bases identical to TRBD2. This CDR3 region has 13 residues. Per germline, CDR1 DFQATT and CDR2 SNEGSKA (reference sequence). V lost 4 bases and J lost 3; bases outside the gene matches: 5. The CDR3 nucleotides are TGCAGTGCTATCAGGCTAGCGGGCTACGAGCAGTACTTC. Its translation: CSAIRLAGYEQYF.

This clonotype was observed a handful of times. V gene TRBV15 combines with J gene TRBJ2-1, with a tentative D call TRBD1 (6 bases). Trimming removed 0 bases at V and 4 bases at J, with 10 bases between. Germline CDR1 is LNHNV and CDR2 is YYDKDF (reference sequence). The CDR3 has 15 amino acids. The DNA for the CDR3 is TGTGCCACCAGCAGAGAGGGGACAATGTACAATGAGCAGTTCTTC. Translation: CATSREGTMYNEQFF.

The table lists this clonotype with many counts. V is TRBV20-1 and J is TRBJ2-5; the match to TRBD1 covers 7 bases. The germline gives CDR1 DFQATT, CDR2 SNEGSKA (reference sequence). This CDR3 region has 15 residues. The ends lost 0 bases at V and 7 bases at J; junction bases unmatched: 11. The DNA for the CDR3 is TGCAGTGCTAGAGATGGGACAGTCCCAGAAGGGACCCAGTACTTC. Residues: CSARDGTVPEGTQYF.

This clonotype was observed at least ten times. The rearrangement links TRBV3-1 to TRBJ2-5; possibly TRBD1 or TRBD2 for D (6 bases each). The CDR3 has 15 amino acids. The V gene's germline CDR1 is LGHDT and CDR2 YNNKEL (reference sequence). Deletions cut 1 base from V and 4 bases from J, with 13 bases between. The CDR3 nucleotides are TGTGCCAGCAGCCAAGGTTTAGGGGGGCGAGAGACCCAGTACTTC. Its translation: CASSQGLGGRETQYF.

This clonotype was counted a few times. The chain recombines TRBV23-1 with TRBJ2-4, with a weak D call TRBD2 (6 bases). TRBV23-1 qualifies as an ORF whose function is uncertain. Trimming removed 0 bases from V and 9 bases from J, with 24 bases in between. CDR3 length: 18 residues. This CDR3 is CASSQSPGLAKLLGIQYF. The CDR3 DNA is TGCGCCAGCAGTCAATCTCCCGGTCTAGCGAAACTATTGGGCATTCAGTACTTC.

In this sample, this clonotype turned up many times. The V gene is TRBV29-1, the J gene TRBJ2-3, with 7 positions matching TRBD1. Trimming took 5 bases from V and 2 from J; bases not matched to a gene: 7. CDR3 size: 14 residues. The germline V gene has CDR1 SQVTM and CDR2 ANQGSEA. The CDR3 bases are TGCAGCGTTTCAGGGCAGGGGGTCACAGATACGCAGTATTTT. Translated, it gives CSVSGQGVTDTQYF.

This clonotype was seen ten or more times. The chain employs TRBV5-1 and TRBJ1-1; 7 bases are a match to TRBD1. The germline V gene encodes CDR1 SGHRS and CDR2 YFSETQ. With V trimmed by 3 bases and J by 6 bases, 11 bases remained unmatched. The CDR3 covers 15 residues. In DNA, the CDR3 is TGCGCCAGCAGCTCACAATATCAGGGGGAGCCTGAAGCTTTCTTT. Translation gives CASSSQYQGEPEAFF.

The gene calls are TRBV5-1 and TRBJ2-7, with TRBD2 matching over 7 bases. Losses at the gene ends were 6 bases for V and 3 bases for J; bases not matched to a gene: 9. CDR1 and CDR2 from the germline V gene are SGHRS and YFSETQ. The length of the CDR3 is 14 residues. CDR3 in amino acids: CASKPGAGSYEQYF. CDR3 nucleotides: TGCGCCAGCAAGCCGGGAGCGGGGAGCTACGAGCAGTACTTC.

This clonotype was seen only a few times. The rearrangement joins TRBV25-1 to TRBJ2-7, with 7 bases fitting TRBD1. The length of the CDR3 is 15 residues. Germline CDR1 is MGHDK and CDR2 is SYGVNS. V gave up 4 bases and J gave up 7 bases; unmatched junction bases: 13. The CDR3 sequence is CASSARQGFQNEQYF. The DNA for the CDR3 is TGTGCCAGCAGTGCCCGACAGGGTTTCCAGAATGAGCAGTACTTC.

This clonotype has just a few counts. The chain is built from TRBV20-1 and TRBJ2-3; TRBD2 aligns across 9 bases. Trimming cost V 2 bases and J 4 bases; bases outside gene matches: 4. CDR3 size: 14 residues. Germline loops: CDR1 DFQATT, CDR2 SNEGSKA (reference sequence). DNA of the CDR3: TGCAGTGCTAGATGGGTAGCGGGGGCAGATACGCAGTATTTT. Translating it yields CSARWVAGADTQYF.

This clonotype showed up many times. The chain couples TRBV5-1 to TRBJ1-2; D gene ambiguous. Per germline, CDR1 SGHRS and CDR2 YFSETQ. The V and J ends lost 4 bases and 0 bases respectively, with 10 bases between them. The length of the CDR3 is 14 residues. In nucleotides, the CDR3 is TGCGCCAGCAGCGGGTCCGGGACTAACTATGGCTACACCTTC. Amino acid sequence: CASSGSGTNYGYTF. Using reference TRBV5-1 and TRBJ1-2 for the parts outside the CDR3, the full variable domain is KAGVTQTPRYLIKTRGQQVTLSCSPISGHRSVSWYQQTPGQGLQFLFEYFSETQRNKGNFPGRFSGRQFSNSRSEMNVSTLELGDSALYLCASSGSGTNYGYTFGSGTRLTVV.

This clonotype was seen many times. The rearrangement links TRBV5-1 to TRBJ2-1; D is undetermined. The CDR3 consists of 13 residues. Trimming pared 0 bases from V and 6 bases from J, leaving 7 bases between. Looked up from germline, CDR1 is SGHRS and CDR2 is YFSETQ. The CDR3: CASSLGQPNEQFF. The CDR3 bases are TGCGCCAGCAGCTTGGGCCAGCCCAATGAGCAGTTCTTC.

The chain carries TRBV10-3 and TRBJ2-7; D unresolved. The germline V gene encodes CDR1 ENHRY and CDR2 SYGVKD. V lost 10 bases and J lost 1, with 14 bases in between. The CDR3 runs to 13 residues. This CDR3 is CATVQQMSYEQYF. CDR3 nucleotides: TGTGCCACGGTACAGCAAATGTCCTACGAGCAGTACTTC.

This clonotype was seen repeatedly, ten times or more. The chain has TRBV20-1 and TRBJ2-7; 10 nucleotides agree with TRBD1. V lost 5 bases and J lost 2; bases outside the gene matches: 15. Germline CDR1 reads DFQATT; CDR2 reads SNEGSKA (reference sequence). The CDR3 runs to 17 residues. CDR3 sequence (DNA): TGCAGTGCTTCTCCAACCGCCGACAGGGGGCTGACCTACGAGCAGTACTTC. Its protein product is CSASPTADRGLTYEQYF.

A few counts support this clonotype. The chain joins TRBV6-1 to TRBJ2-5; the D is unclear. The CDR3 sequence is 17 residues long. Trimming pared 4 bases from V and 1 base from J, leaving 19 bases between. The germline gives CDR1 MNHNS, CDR2 SASEGT. In DNA form, the CDR3 reads TGTGCCAGCAGTGTCCGCGTGGGCTCCTCACCCCAAGAGACCCAGTACTTC. Its translation is CASSVRVGSSPQETQYF.

Ten or more counts support this clonotype. This chain uses TRBV5-1 with TRBJ1-6; D unresolved. Germline lookup yields CDR1 SGHRS and CDR2 YFSETQ. CDR3 length equals 15 residues. The V end lost 0 bases, the J end lost 9 bases, and 13 bases lay between the germline ends. DNA of the CDR3: TGCGCCAGCAGCTTGGTTCCGGGAACAACTTCACCCCTCCACTTT. This sequence encodes CASSLVPGTTSPLHF.

This clonotype came up many times. The chain employs TRBV9 and TRBJ2-3; TRBD1 agrees at 7 bases. This CDR3 is 14 amino acids long. Trimming removed 4 bases from V and 2 bases from J; junction bases left unmatched: 4. Germline V gives CDR1 SGDLS, CDR2 YYNGEE. The CDR3 DNA reads as TGTGCCAGCAGCCCCACAGGGGACACAGATACGCAGTATTTT. Translation gives CASSPTGDTDTQYF. The full variable domain, its missing parts supplied by reference TRBV9 and TRBJ2-3, is DSGVTQTPKHLITATGQRVTLRCSPRSGDLSVYWYQQSLDQGLQFLIQYYNGEERAKGNILERFSAQQFPDLHSELNLSSLELGDSALYFCASSPTGDTDTQYFGPGTRLTVL.

This clonotype has a count of ten or more. The rearrangement links TRBV9 to TRBJ2-2; a possible D gene is TRBD1 (5 bases). Germline CDR1 is SGDLS and CDR2 is YYNGEE. The CDR3 is 14 residues long. Between the trimmed V and J ends, which lost 4 bases and 8 bases, there was a span of 15 bases. The CDR3 sequence: CASSLQVTEGELFF. CDR3 nucleotide sequence: TGTGCCAGCAGCTTACAGGTCACCGAGGGGGAGCTGTTTTTT. Variable domain in full (rest from reference TRBV9 and TRBJ2-2): DSGVTQTPKHLITATGQRVTLRCSPRSGDLSVYWYQQSLDQGLQFLIQYYNGEERAKGNILERFSAQQFPDLHSELNLSSLELGDSALYFCASSLQVTEGELFFGEGSRLTVL.

This clonotype has only a few counts. The genes are TRBV7-7 and TRBJ2-1, with a possible D match to TRBD1 (6 bases). The germline gives CDR1 SSHAT, CDR2 FNYEAQ (reference sequence). The V gene lost 1 base and the J gene lost 9 bases, with 13 bases spanning the gap. This CDR3 is 14 amino acids long. The CDR3 here is CASSLEAGVGEQFF. CDR3 DNA sequence: TGTGCCAGCAGCTTAGAGGCAGGGGTAGGTGAGCAGTTCTTC.

This clonotype was detected many times. The rearrangement joins TRBV20-1 to TRBJ2-5; D is tentatively TRBD1 or TRBD2 (5 bases each). Germline V lookup: CDR1 DFQATT, CDR2 SNEGSKA (reference sequence). This CDR3 spans 14 amino acids. The V end lost 0 bases, the J end lost 9 bases, and 17 bases lay between the germline ends. The CDR3 sequence: CSARDPARVEAQYF. The CDR3, as DNA: TGCAGTGCTAGAGATCCCGCCAGGGTGGAGGCCCAGTACTTC.